Below, 25 T cell receptor beta chains from the same sample are listed, as sequenced in a study of early T cells in non-severe SARS-CoV-2 infection. From the 5' RACE reads, TCRdb called clonotypes with MiXCR, one entry per CDR3 protein. The table shows around 33,000 distinct CDR3 sequences, with roughly 5.1% occurring only once. Specimen: whole blood. Every receptor here comes from an adult who was a healthcare worker with PCR-confirmed SARS-CoV-2 infection or an uninfected control (not recorded which).

This clonotype was detected ten times or more. The gene calls are TRBV6-5 and TRBJ1-1, with D maybe TRBD1 (5 bases). Trimming cost V 5 bases and J 0 bases, with 10 bases left between them. The CDR3 spans 14 residues. Germline CDR1 MNHEY, CDR2 SVGAGI. In DNA, the CDR3 is TGTGCCAGCAGTCTCAGGGAAATGAACACTGAAGCTTTCTTT. It yields the protein CASSLREMNTEAFF.

This clonotype came up a few times. This sequence joins TRBV4-2 and TRBJ2-1; 8 positions match TRBD2. The germline CDR1 and CDR2 sequences are LGHNA and YNFKEQ. V trimming: 0 bases; J trimming: 0 bases; junction bases outside the gene matches: 10. CDR3 length equals 19 residues. CDR3 coding DNA: TGTGCCAGCAGCCAAGATCTAAGGCACAGCGGGAGCTCCTACAATGAGCAGTTCTTC. This sequence encodes CASSQDLRHSGSSYNEQFF.

This clonotype appeared many times. This chain's CDR3 is CATSSYEQYF. The CDR3 coding sequence is TGTGCCACCTCCTCCTACGAGCAGTACTTC. This rearrangement joins TRBV28 to TRBJ2-7, with D unclear. CDR1 is MDHEN, CDR2 SYDVKM, per germline. V shed 10 bases and J shed 0 bases, with 4 bases lying between them. This CDR3 region has 10 residues.

This clonotype has ten or more counts. The chain employs TRBV7-2 and TRBJ2-7; 8 positions match TRBD2. V shed 8 bases, J shed 3 bases, and the junction held 3 bases outside the gene matches. The CDR3 is 12 amino acids. Germline V gives CDR1 SGHTA, CDR2 FQGNSA. The CDR3, as DNA: TGTGCCAGCGGCGGGAGGTACTACGAGCAGTACTTC. Amino acid sequence: CASGGRYYEQYF.

This clonotype was observed a handful of times. The V call is TRBV20-1, the J call TRBJ2-2; D is undetermined. Per germline, CDR1 DFQATT and CDR2 SNEGSKA (reference sequence). The CDR3 covers 12 residues. Trimming took 0 bases from V and 8 from J, leaving 7 bases between them. CDR3 sequence: CSARDGPGELFF. The CDR3 coding sequence is TGCAGTGCTAGAGATGGCCCTGGGGAGCTGTTTTTT.

This clonotype has at least ten counts. The chain has TRBV27 and TRBJ2-1; 9 nucleotides line up with TRBD2. The germline gives CDR1 MNHEY, CDR2 SMNVEV (reference sequence). This CDR3 has 15 amino acids. Unmatched junction bases numbered 5, after V lost 4 bases and J lost 4 bases. This chain's CDR3 is CASSSSGGRYNEQFF. DNA for the CDR3: TGTGCCAGCAGTTCAAGCGGGGGGCGTTACAATGAGCAGTTCTTC.

This clonotype was counted ten times or more. The gene calls are TRBV6-1 and TRBJ1-2; 10 positions agree with TRBD1. Unmatched junction bases numbered 4, after V lost 2 bases and J lost 1 base. The CDR3 totals 16 residues. The germline V gene has CDR1 MNHNS and CDR2 SASEGT. The CDR3 DNA sequence: TGTGCCAGCAGTGAACAGGGACAGGGGAATAACTATGGCTACACCTTC. Residues: CASSEQGQGNNYGYTF.

This clonotype came up many times. The chain carries TRBV7-3 and TRBJ2-7, with a possible D match to TRBD1 (6 bases). Germline-derived CDR1 and CDR2 are SGHTA and FQGTGA. The V and J ends lost 7 bases and 4 bases respectively, with 17 bases between them. The CDR3 is made up of 14 amino acids. CDR3 nucleotides: TGTGCCAGCATCCTGCAGGGCAGGGGTTACGAGCAGTACTTC. Translated, it gives CASILQGRGYEQYF.

Many counts were recorded for this clonotype. The CDR3 here is CASTSTLGQPQHF. CDR3 nucleotides: TGTGCCAGCACTAGCACCCTCGGGCAGCCCCAGCATTTT. V and J are TRBV2 and TRBJ1-5; D is undetermined. V was pared by 7 bases and J by 7 bases, with 14 bases between. Per the germline V gene, CDR1 is SNHLY and CDR2 is FYNNEI. The CDR3 totals 13 residues.

This clonotype was seen at least ten times. This chain connects TRBV19 to TRBJ2-5; D uncertain. V was pared by 4 bases and J by 4 bases, with 10 bases between. The CDR3 consists of 13 residues. Looked up from germline, CDR1 is LNHDA and CDR2 is SQIVND (reference sequence). This chain's CDR3 is CASSTIYGETQYF. CDR3 nucleotide sequence: TGTGCCAGTAGTACCATATATGGAGAGACCCAGTACTTC.

The sample holds many counts of this clonotype. The chain joins TRBV28 to TRBJ2-7; TRBD1 matches at 10 bases. Trimming cost V 7 bases and J 3 bases; bases outside gene matches: 9. CDR1 is MDHEN, CDR2 SYDVKM, per germline. The CDR3 consists of 15 residues. CDR3 in DNA: TGTGCCAGCATCACCCAAGGGACAGGGGACTACGAGCAGTACTTC. Residues: CASITQGTGDYEQYF.

This clonotype has at least ten counts. This chain connects TRBV6-2 or TRBV6-3 to TRBJ2-1, with TRBD2 as a possible D gene (5 bases). CDR3 length: 15 amino acids. Looked up from germline, CDR1 is MNHEY and CDR2 is SVGEGT. Trimming took 0 bases from V and 7 from J, leaving 13 bases between them. CDR3 sequence reads: CASSYSHLASNEQFF. As DNA, the CDR3 is TGTGCCAGCAGTTACTCGCACTTAGCGTCAAATGAGCAGTTCTTC.

This clonotype was counted ten times or more. The genes are TRBV20-1 and TRBJ1-4; D not certain. The CDR3 loop spans 12 amino acids. Germline loops: CDR1 DFQATT, CDR2 SNEGSKA (reference sequence). The CDR3 coding sequence is TGCACGCTTTCTGAACACACCGAAAAACTGTTTTTT. It specifies CTLSEHTEKLFF.

A few counts support this clonotype. The chain is built from TRBV5-4 and TRBJ1-1; the match to TRBD1 covers 8 bases. Looked up from germline, CDR1 is SGHNT and CDR2 is YYREEE (reference sequence). The CDR3 runs to 15 residues. V lost 4 bases to trimming and J lost 3 bases; unmatched junction nucleotides: 8. This chain's CDR3 is CASSIDRGGDTEAFF. CDR3 sequence (DNA): TGTGCCAGCAGCATTGACAGGGGAGGTGACACTGAAGCTTTCTTT.

This clonotype occurred many times. V usage is TRBV28 and J usage is TRBJ1-4, with 7 bases fitting TRBD1. CDR1 and CDR2 (germline): MDHEN, SYDVKM. The CDR3 consists of 16 residues. V lost 6 bases to trimming and J lost 6 bases; unmatched junction nucleotides: 13. CDR3 sequence: CASSRPTGLWDEKLFF. In DNA form, the CDR3 reads TGTGCCAGCAGCCGACCGACAGGGCTGTGGGATGAAAAACTGTTTTTT.

This clonotype was observed a few times. This sequence joins TRBV20-1 and TRBJ2-1, with D possibly TRBD2 on 5 matching bases. CDR1 DFQATT and CDR2 SNEGSKA come from the germline V gene (reference sequence). The CDR3 runs to 15 residues. V shed 6 bases and J shed 8 bases, with 23 bases lying between them. CDR3 bases: TGCAGTGCCAGGAAGTCGTTAGCGCCCGACGATGAGCAGTTCTTC. It translates to CSARKSLAPDDEQFF.

As concerns this clonotype: It may be a read error: a sequence one base away is much more abundant. This sequence joins TRBV7-2 and TRBJ2-2; D perhaps matches TRBD2 (5 bases). CDR1 and CDR2 (germline): SGHTA, FQGNSA. This CDR3 region has 13 residues. This CDR3 reads CASSLVYTGEPFF. CDR3 bases: TGTGCCAGCAGCTTAGTTTACACCGGGGAGCCGTTTTTT. Drawing the rest from reference TRBV7-2 and TRBJ2-2, the complete variable domain is GAGVSQSPSNKVTEKGKDVELRCDPISGHTALYWYRQSLGQGLEFLIYFQGNSAPDKSGLPSDRFSAERTGGSVSTLTIQRTQQEDSAVYLCASSLVYTGEPFFGEGSRLTVL.

This clonotype was seen repeatedly, ten times or more. J is TRBJ2-7 and V is TRBV27; D unresolved. This CDR3 comprises 13 residues. V was clipped by 0 bases and J by 2 bases, with 5 bases between them. Germline values: CDR1 MNHEY, CDR2 SMNVEV (reference sequence). CDR3 residues: CASSLSSPYEQYF. CDR3 nucleotides: TGTGCCAGCAGTTTATCTAGTCCCTACGAGCAGTACTTC.

J is TRBJ2-3 and V is TRBV10-2; D gene unclear. This CDR3 has 13 amino acids. The germline V gene has CDR1 WSHSY and CDR2 SAAADI. Between the trimmed V and J ends, which lost 8 bases and 0 bases, there was a span of 9 bases. The chain's CDR3 is CASLGGSTDTQYF. CDR3 bases: TGCGCCAGCTTGGGCGGAAGCACAGATACGCAGTATTTT.

In this sample, this clonotype turned up many times. The chain combines TRBV29-1 with TRBJ2-5, with D perhaps matching TRBD1 or TRBD2 (5 bases each). Germline V lookup: CDR1 SQVTM, CDR2 ANQGSEA. Trimming shortened V by 4 bases and J by 0 bases, and 15 bases separated the two germline ends. This CDR3 region has 15 residues. The CDR3 sequence is CSVVPPGRYQETQYF. CDR3 in DNA: TGCAGCGTTGTACCCCCGGGACGGTACCAAGAGACCCAGTACTTC.

This clonotype was counted many times. This chain connects TRBV20-1 to TRBJ1-4; no clear D gene. Germline V CDR1 and CDR2: DFQATT, SNEGSKA (reference sequence). The CDR3 runs to 14 residues. Trimming cost V 6 bases and J 3 bases, with 14 bases left between them. CDR3 coding DNA: TGCAGTGCGTCCAGGCCACGAGCTAATGAAAAACTGTTTTTT. This codes for CSASRPRANEKLFF.

This clonotype was picked up many times. This chain joins TRBV7-9 and TRBJ1-5, with a weak D call TRBD1 (5 bases). V gave up 5 bases and J gave up 3 bases, with 14 bases separating them. The CDR3 covers 15 residues. CDR1 and CDR2 (germline): SEHNR, FQNEAQ (reference sequence). CDR3 sequence reads: CASSPAGGNNQPQHF. CDR3 bases: TGTGCCAGCAGCCCTGCCGGGGGAAACAATCAGCCCCAGCATTTT.

This clonotype was picked up many times. This chain links TRBV12-3 or TRBV12-4 with TRBJ2-2; possibly TRBD1 for D (6 bases). The CDR3 runs 17 residues. V was shortened by 3 bases and J by 3 bases, with 17 bases between the two germline ends. The CDR3 is CASSFTQRTDHTGELFF. The CDR3 DNA follows: TGTGCCAGCAGTTTCACCCAACGGACAGACCACACCGGGGAGCTGTTTTTT.

This clonotype was detected many times. This chain connects TRBV12-3 or TRBV12-4 to TRBJ2-5, with TRBD1 matching 7 bases. With V trimmed by 4 bases and J by 0 bases, 5 bases remained unmatched. The length of the CDR3 is 15 residues. CDR3 coding DNA: TGTGCCAGCAGTTCCTCCGGGACAGACCAAGAGACCCAGTACTTC. Amino acids: CASSSSGTDQETQYF.

This clonotype appeared many times. The rearrangement uses TRBV3-1 and TRBJ2-7; 8 nucleotides agree with TRBD1. Germline lookup yields CDR1 LGHDT and CDR2 YNNKEL (reference sequence). This CDR3 has 13 residues. Unmatched junction bases numbered 6, after V lost 4 bases and J lost 7 bases. The CDR3 DNA is TGTGCCAGCAGCCGGGACAGGACGGGGGAGCAGTACTTC. It yields the protein CASSRDRTGEQYF.